The clone carrying this TCR beta chain was detected once. Germline CDR1 SGHAT, CDR2 FQNNGV. CDR3 size: 12 residues. V was cut by 4 bases and J by 4 bases, with 7 bases left in between. This record comes from a study of blood T cell repertoires in COVID-19. Study processing details: Nucleated cell counts were estimated from reference gene primer amplification. Here immunoSEQ multiplex PCR was the method, and the copy in TCRdb shows in-frame clones only, minus some. Clone size and the V and J calls come from that table; the DNA yielded D and trimming. The repertoire holds under 300,000 clones, with roughly nine tenths as singletons.

The rearrangement links TRBV11-2 to TRBJ1-2; tentatively, D is TRBD1 (5 bases). The material sequenced was peripheral blood. The clonotype originates from a woman in her 40s who had recovered from COVID-19. The CDR3 is CASSSGGYGYTF. The CDR3 nucleotides read TGTGCCAGCAGCTCGGGGGGCTATGGCTACACCTTC. The entire variable domain, with the rest obtained from reference TRBV11-2 and TRBJ1-2, is as follows: EAGVAQSPRYKIIEKRQSVAFWCNPISGHATLYWYQQILGQGPKLLIQFQNNGVVDDSQLPKDRFSAERLKGVDSTLKIQPAKLEDSAVYLCASSSGGYGYTFGSGTRLTVV.